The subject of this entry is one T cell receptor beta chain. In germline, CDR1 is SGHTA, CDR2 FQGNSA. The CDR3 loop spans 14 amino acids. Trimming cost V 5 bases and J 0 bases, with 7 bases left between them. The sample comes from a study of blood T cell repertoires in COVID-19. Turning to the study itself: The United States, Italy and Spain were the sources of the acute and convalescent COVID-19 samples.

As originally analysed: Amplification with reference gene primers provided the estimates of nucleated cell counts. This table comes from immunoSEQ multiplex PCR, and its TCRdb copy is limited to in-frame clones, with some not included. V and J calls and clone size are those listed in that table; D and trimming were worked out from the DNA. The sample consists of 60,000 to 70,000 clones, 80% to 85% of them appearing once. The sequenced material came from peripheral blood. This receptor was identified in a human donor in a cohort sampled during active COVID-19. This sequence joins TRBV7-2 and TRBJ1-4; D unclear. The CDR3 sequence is CASSPGTTNEKLFF. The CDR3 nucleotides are TGTGCCAGCAGCCCAGGCACAACTAATGAAAAACTGTTTTTT.